These T cell receptor beta chains were read from a single sample in a study of cytotoxic CD8 clonotypes in ibrutinib-treated CLL. Using immunoSEQ multiplex PCR, the repertoire was profiled, and TCRdb retains in-frame clones only, with some absent. The sample lists around 310,000 clones; around four fifths were seen once. Material: PBMCs, obtained before ibrutinib treatment. The receptors stem from a human donor with chronic lymphocytic leukemia. The CDR3 runs from the conserved cysteine through the conserved F or W.

V: TRBV19
J: TRBJ2-7
CDR3: CASSIFARSYEQYF

V: TRBV6-6
J: TRBJ2-1
CDR3: CASSSRLAASSEQFF

V: TRBV9
J: TRBJ2-7
CDR3: CASSFGTGNEQYF

V: TRBV5-4
J: TRBJ1-5
CDR3: CASSLDGQGLQPQHF

V: TRBV7-6
J: TRBJ1-1
CDR3: CASSLGKNTEAFF

V: TRBV30
J: TRBJ2-7
CDR3: CAWGRAGGPHEQYF

V: TRBV2
J: TRBJ2-3
CDR3: CASSVILARTDTQYF

V: TRBV4-1
J: TRBJ2-7
CDR3: CASSRNRGGRTNEQYF

V: TRBV30
J: TRBJ2-5
CDR3: CAWTGDRGETQYF

V: TRBV5-1
J: TRBJ2-5
CDR3: CASSLVRETQYF

V: TRBV2
J: TRBJ1-2
CDR3: CASSANRGGGYTF

V: TRBV10-3
J: TRBJ1-2
CDR3: CAARPTHDNYGYTF

V: TRBV7-9
J: TRBJ2-3
CDR3: CASVEWGTDTQYF

V: TRBV7-2
J: TRBJ2-2
CDR3: CASSLAPGLAANTGELFF

V: TRBV13
J: TRBJ2-2
CDR3: CASSSGQSNTGELFF

V: TRBV5-6
J: TRBJ2-7
CDR3: CASKGGWLVSYEQYF

V: TRBV11-2
J: TRBJ2-1
CDR3: CASSLGLGGNEQFF

V: TRBV2
J: TRBJ1-2
CDR3: CASKDRGDYGYTF

V: TRBV7-9
J: TRBJ2-5
CDR3: CASSSEWGVKTQYF

V: TRBV29-1
J: TRBJ2-7
CDR3: CSVTGTSGSYHEQYF

V: TRBV28
J: TRBJ1-4
CDR3: CASSLLGGKKLFF

V: TRBV18
J: TRBJ2-1
CDR3: CASSPLFSSYNEQFF

V: TRBV27
J: TRBJ1-5
CDR3: CASSLQGPRSNQPQHF

V: TRBV6-4
J: TRBJ2-1
CDR3: CAIHGLASGRNEQFF

V: TRBV27
J: TRBJ1-3
CDR3: CASRLSSGNTIYF

V: TRBV7-6
J: TRBJ2-7
CDR3: CASSLAAGGSSYEQYF

V: TRBV29-1
J: TRBJ1-1
CDR3: CSVGGVIGDRTNTEAFF

V: TRBV19
J: TRBJ1-2
CDR3: CASRTGGASGYTF

V: TRBV15
J: TRBJ2-5
CDR3: CATSRDRGRYQETQYF

V: TRBV2
J: TRBJ1-1
CDR3: CASKTGESGTEAFF

V: TRBV2
J: TRBJ1-2
CDR3: CASSDTGADYGYTF

V: TRBV18
J: TRBJ2-3
CDR3: CASSPRTSGSRADTQYF